The 8 T cell receptor beta chains below all came from one sample that was sequenced in a study of OX40 agonist ivuxolimab in advanced cancers. Using immunoSEQ multiplex PCR, the repertoire was profiled, and TCRdb retains in-frame clones only, with some absent. The sample carries 85,000 to 100,000 clones, roughly 94% recorded once. The specimen comprised CD4+ or CD8+ T cells sorted from blood, sampled in a trial of the OX40 agonist ivuxolimab. These receptors originate from an adult with an advanced solid tumor such as melanoma, head and neck, liver or kidney cancer.

The V gene is TRBV19, the J gene TRBJ2-3; D is undetermined. CDR3 size: 15 residues. CDR1 and CDR2 (germline): LNHDA, SQIVND (reference sequence). Trimming removed 0 bases from V and 2 bases from J, with 9 bases in between. The CDR3 loop reads CASSIDLDTTDTQYF. CDR3 nucleotide sequence: TGTGCCAGTAGTATAGATCTTGACACCACAGATACGCAGTATTTT. The full variable domain, its missing parts supplied by reference TRBV19 and TRBJ2-3, is DGGITQSPKYLFRKEGQNVTLSCEQNLNHDAMYWYRQDPGQGLRLIYYSQIVNDFQKGDIAEGYSVSREKKESFPLTVTSAQKNPTAFYLCASSIDLDTTDTQYFGPGTRLTVL.

The chain links TRBV7-2 to TRBJ1-4; no clear D. V dropped 1 base and J dropped 7 bases, with 10 bases sitting between them. The CDR3 is made up of 14 amino acids. Germline V gives CDR1 SGHTA, CDR2 FQGNSA. CDR3 sequence reads: CASSLGPWTEKLFF. The CDR3 DNA is TGTGCCAGCAGCTTAGGGCCCTGGACTGAAAAACTGTTTTTT. The complete variable domain, with remaining parts taken from reference TRBV7-2 and TRBJ1-4, reads GAGVSQSPSNKVTEKGKDVELRCDPISGHTALYWYRQSLGQGLEFLIYFQGNSAPDKSGLPSDRFSAERTGGSVSTLTIQRTQQEDSAVYLCASSLGPWTEKLFFGSGTQLSVL.

This clone was picked up one time. The chain is built from TRBV7-2 and TRBJ1-2; 9 bases fit TRBD1. The CDR3 is made up of 16 amino acids. Germline-derived CDR1 and CDR2 are SGHTA and FQGNSA. The V gene end was trimmed by 0 bases and the J gene end by 4 bases; junction bases not matched to a gene: 6. The CDR3 region has the DNA TGTGCCAGCAGCTTAGCGCTGACAGGGGGAGGCTATGGCTACACCTTC. Its translation: CASSLALTGGGYGYTF.

This clone occurred once. Sequence at one end of the junction differs from germline and may be a read error. The chain couples TRBV7-7 to TRBJ2-1; D tentatively reads TRBD1 or TRBD2 (5 bases each). This CDR3 is built from 15 residues. The germline V gene encodes CDR1 SSHAT and CDR2 FNYEAQ (reference sequence). The DNA of the CDR3 is TGTGCTAGCAGCCCAGCCCTGGGACGGGACAATGAGCAGTTCTTC. Protein product: CASSPALGRDNEQFF.

The chain recombines TRBV19 with TRBJ1-6; TRBD1 agrees at 10 bases. The length of the CDR3 is 18 residues. The germline V gene has CDR1 LNHDA and CDR2 SQIVND (reference sequence). Trimming removed 5 bases from V and 14 bases from J; junction bases left unmatched: 21. CDR3: CASSSGQGVYLVDRALHF. The CDR3 region has the DNA TGTGCCAGTAGTTCCGGACAGGGGGTCTATCTCGTCGATCGGGCCCTCCACTTT. The variable domain in full, completed from reference TRBV19 and TRBJ1-6, reads DGGITQSPKYLFRKEGQNVTLSCEQNLNHDAMYWYRQDPGQGLRLIYYSQIVNDFQKGDIAEGYSVSREKKESFPLTVTSAQKNPTAFYLCASSSGQGVYLVDRALHFGNGTRLTVT.

In nucleotides, the CDR3 is TGTGCCAGCAGCGTAGAGCCGGGTAATTCACCCCTCCACTTT. This gives the protein CASSVEPGNSPLHF. The chain is built from TRBV9 and TRBJ1-6, with D unclear. The CDR3 is 14 residues long. CDR1 is SGDLS and CDR2 is YYNGEE in the germline V gene. Trimming removed 0 bases at V and 6 bases at J, with 7 bases between.

This chain connects TRBV5-6 to TRBJ2-5; 7 nucleotides match TRBD1. Germline loops: CDR1 SGHDT, CDR2 YYEEEE. The CDR3 covers 15 residues. Germline trimming cut 4 bases from V and 4 bases from J; bases unmatched to any gene: 10. DNA of the CDR3: TGTGCCAGCAGCCCGCAAGGGGGCGCGTCAGAGACCCAGTACTTC. It specifies CASSPQGGASETQYF.

This clone was observed a few times. J is TRBJ2-7 and V is TRBV19; no reliable D call. The CDR3 contains 12 residues. Trimming took 5 bases from V and 4 from J, leaving 9 bases between them. The germline V gene has CDR1 LNHDA and CDR2 SQIVND (reference sequence). The CDR3 loop is CASSEAGYEQYF. The CDR3 bases are TGTGCCAGTAGTGAAGCCGGGTACGAGCAGTACTTC.